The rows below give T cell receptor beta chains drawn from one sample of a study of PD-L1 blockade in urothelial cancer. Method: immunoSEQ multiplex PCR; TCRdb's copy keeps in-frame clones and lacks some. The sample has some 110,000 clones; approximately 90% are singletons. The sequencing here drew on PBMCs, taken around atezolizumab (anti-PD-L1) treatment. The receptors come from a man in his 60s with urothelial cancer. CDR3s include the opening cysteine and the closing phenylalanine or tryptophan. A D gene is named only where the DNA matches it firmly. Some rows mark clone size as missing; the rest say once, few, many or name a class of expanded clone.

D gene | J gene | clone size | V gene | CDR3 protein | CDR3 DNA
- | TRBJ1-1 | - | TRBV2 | CASSDMGAQNTEAFF | TGTGCCAGCAGTGACATGGGGGCTCAGAACACTGAAGCTTTCTTT
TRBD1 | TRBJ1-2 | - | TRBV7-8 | CASSLTGTGGDYGYTF | TGTGCCAGCAGCCTGACCGGGACAGGGGGCGACTATGGCTACACCTTC
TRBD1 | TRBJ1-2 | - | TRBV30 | CAWRAAGQGRGNGYTF | TGTGCCTGGAGAGCCGCGGGACAGGGGAGGGGGAATGGCTACACCTTC
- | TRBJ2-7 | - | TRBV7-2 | CASSPPGEQYF | TGTGCCAGCAGCCCCCCCGGGGAGCAGTACTTC
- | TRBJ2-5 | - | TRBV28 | CASRRLDTSATQYF | TGTGCCAGCAGACGACTAGACACAAGTGCGACCCAGTACTTC
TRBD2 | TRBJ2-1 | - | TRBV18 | CASSPRLATYNEQFF | TGTGCCAGCTCACCGCGACTAGCGACCTACAATGAGCAGTTCTTC
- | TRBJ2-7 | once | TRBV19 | CASRRDTASYEQYF | TGTGCCAGTCGAAGGGACACCGCCTCCTACGAGCAGTACTTC
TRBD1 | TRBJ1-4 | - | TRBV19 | CASSPDRGLMNNEKLFF | TGTGCCAGTAGTCCGGACAGGGGGCTTATGAATAATGAAAAACTGTTTTTT
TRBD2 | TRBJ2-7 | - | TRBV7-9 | CASSPLTSGGTYEQYF | TGTGCCAGCAGCCCATTAACTAGCGGGGGGACCTACGAGCAGTACTTC
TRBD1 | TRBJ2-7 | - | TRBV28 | CASSLWGDRGNSEQYF | TGTGCCAGCAGTTTATGGGGGGACAGGGGGAATAGCGAGCAGTACTTC
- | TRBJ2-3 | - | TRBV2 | CASRGADTQYF | TGTGCCAGCAGGGGCGCAGATACGCAGTATTTT
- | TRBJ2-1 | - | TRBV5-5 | CASSFLDSSYNEQFF | TGTGCCAGCAGCTTTCTAGACAGCTCCTACAATGAGCAGTTCTTC
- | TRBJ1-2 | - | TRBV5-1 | CASSLGTANYGYTF | TGCGCCAGCAGCTTGGGGACAGCAAACTATGGCTACACCTTC
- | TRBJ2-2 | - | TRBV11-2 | CASSPSGNTGELFF | TGTGCCAGCAGCCCAAGCGGGAACACCGGGGAGCTGTTTTTT
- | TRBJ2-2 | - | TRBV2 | CASRLGGNTGELFF | TGTGCCAGCAGGCTAGGGGGGAACACCGGGGAGCTGTTTTTT
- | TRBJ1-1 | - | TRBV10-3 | CAISESGAFTEAFF | TGTGCCATCAGTGAGTCGGGAGCGTTTACTGAAGCTTTCTTT
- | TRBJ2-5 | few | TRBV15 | CATSRVGGQETQYF | TGTGCCACCAGCAGAGTCGGGGGCCAAGAGACCCAGTACTTC
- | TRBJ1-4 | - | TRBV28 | CASSFTGATTNEKLFF | TGTGCCAGCAGTTTTACAGGTGCCACAACTAATGAAAAACTGTTTTTT
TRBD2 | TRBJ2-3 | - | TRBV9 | CASSVESAGGLDTQYF | TGTGCCAGCAGCGTAGAATCAGCGGGGGGGCTAGATACGCAGTATTTT
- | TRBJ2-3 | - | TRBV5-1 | CASSLGSGFGDTQYF | TGCGCCAGCAGCTTGGGGTCAGGGTTCGGGGATACGCAGTATTTT
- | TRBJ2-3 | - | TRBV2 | CASTGGVGTDTQYF | TGTGCCAGCACGGGCGGGGTGGGCACAGATACGCAGTATTTT
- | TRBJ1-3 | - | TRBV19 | CASRYGGDGNTIYF | TGTGCCAGTAGGTACGGGGGTGACGGAAACACCATATATTTT
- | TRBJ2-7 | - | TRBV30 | CAWSTQGTSYEQYF | TGTGCCTGGAGTACCCAGGGGACCTCCTACGAGCAGTACTTC
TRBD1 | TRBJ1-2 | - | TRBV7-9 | CASSLVGTVVDTF | TGTGCCAGCAGCTTAGTGGGGACAGTCGTCGACACCTTC
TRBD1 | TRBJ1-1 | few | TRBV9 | CASSVGQGAGMNTEAFF | TGTGCCAGCAGCGTAGGTCAGGGGGCAGGCATGAACACTGAAGCTTTCTTT